This T cell receptor (beta chain) was sequenced during a study of T cells in Graves' hyperthyroidism and ophthalmopathy. This clonotype was detected ten times or more. What was amplified from RNA transcripts were TCR beta CDR3 regions. Researchers ran a first-round RT-PCR on the TCR CDR3 using the HTBI primer set. TCRdb redid the calling of the multiplex PCR reads with MiXCR, one entry per CDR3 protein. The data hold about 320,000 distinct CDR3 sequences, with approximately 16% observed a single time. The sample consisted of blood. This sequence was found in a man younger than 40 with Graves' hyperthyroidism.

CDR3 sequence reads: CASSYTSGMGEQYF. Written as DNA, the CDR3 is TGTGCCAGCAGCTACACTAGCGGGATGGGCGAGCAGTACTTC. The chain has TRBV7-6 and TRBJ2-7, with TRBD2 matching over 10 bases. The CDR3 extends over 14 amino acids. Germline lookup yields CDR1 SGHVS and CDR2 FNYEAQ. V lost 4 bases to trimming and J lost 6 bases; unmatched junction nucleotides: 6.